This TCR beta chain stems from a study of graft-versus-host responses after intestinal transplantation. As concerns this clone: Its antigen is not identified.

The repertoire was sequenced with immunoSEQ multiplex PCR; TCRdb's copy has only in-frame clones and lacks some. Of roughly 30,000 clones listed, around 85% are singletons. The TCR originated in a human donor who received an intestinal transplant. The sample was unstimulated CD8+ T cells sorted from spleen or lymph node cells, taken before intestinal transplant.

CDR3 amino acids: CASSAPGTSVRNEQFF. The CDR3 DNA sequence: TGTGCCAGCAGCGCACCCGGGACTAGCGTGAGGAATGAGCAGTTCTTC. The chain combines TRBV7-9 with TRBJ2-1; 10 nucleotides line up with TRBD2. Germline CDR1 and CDR2: SEHNR and FQNEAQ (reference sequence). V was clipped by 5 bases and J by 7 bases; unmatched bases: 11. CDR3 length equals 16 residues.